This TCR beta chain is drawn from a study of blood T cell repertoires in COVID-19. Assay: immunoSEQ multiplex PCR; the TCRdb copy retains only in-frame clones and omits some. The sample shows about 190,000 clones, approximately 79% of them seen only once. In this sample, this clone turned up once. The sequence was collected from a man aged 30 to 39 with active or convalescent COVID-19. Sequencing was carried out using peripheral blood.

The CDR3 bases are TGTGCCAGCAGTTACTCCTCAGAGGGGGGGGAAAAACTGTTTTTT. This codes for CASSYSSEGGEKLFF. This rearrangement joins TRBV6-6 to TRBJ1-4; perhaps TRBD1 as D (6 bases). CDR1 is MNHNY and CDR2 is SVGAGI in the germline V gene (reference sequence). V gave up 0 bases and J gave up 8 bases, with 13 bases separating them. The CDR3 totals 15 residues.